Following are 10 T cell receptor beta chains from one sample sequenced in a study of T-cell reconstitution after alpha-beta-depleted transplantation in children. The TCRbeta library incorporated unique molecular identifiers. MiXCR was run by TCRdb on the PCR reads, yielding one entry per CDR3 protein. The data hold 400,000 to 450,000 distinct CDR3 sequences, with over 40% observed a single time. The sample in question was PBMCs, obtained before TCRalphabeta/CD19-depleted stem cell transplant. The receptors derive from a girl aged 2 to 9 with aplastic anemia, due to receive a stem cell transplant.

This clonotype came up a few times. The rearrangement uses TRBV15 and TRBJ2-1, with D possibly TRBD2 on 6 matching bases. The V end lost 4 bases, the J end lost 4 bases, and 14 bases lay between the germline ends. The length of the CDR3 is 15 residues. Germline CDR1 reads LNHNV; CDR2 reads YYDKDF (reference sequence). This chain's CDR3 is CATSMASAGYNEQFF. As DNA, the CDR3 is TGTGCCACCAGCATGGCTAGCGCCGGTTACAATGAGCAGTTCTTC.

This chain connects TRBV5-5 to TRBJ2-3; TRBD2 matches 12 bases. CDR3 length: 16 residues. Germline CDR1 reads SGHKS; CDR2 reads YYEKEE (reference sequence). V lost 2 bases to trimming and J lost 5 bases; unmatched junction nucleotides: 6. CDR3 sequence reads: CASSFRLAGAGDTQYF. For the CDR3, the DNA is TGTGCCAGCAGCTTCCGACTAGCGGGAGCGGGAGATACGCAGTATTTT.

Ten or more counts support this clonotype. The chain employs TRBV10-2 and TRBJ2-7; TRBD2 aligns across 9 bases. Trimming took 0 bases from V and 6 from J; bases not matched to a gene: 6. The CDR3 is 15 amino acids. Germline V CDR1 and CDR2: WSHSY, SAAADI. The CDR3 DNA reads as TGCGCCAGCAGTGAGTCGGGACTAGCTACGGGCGAGCAGTACTTC. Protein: CASSESGLATGEQYF.

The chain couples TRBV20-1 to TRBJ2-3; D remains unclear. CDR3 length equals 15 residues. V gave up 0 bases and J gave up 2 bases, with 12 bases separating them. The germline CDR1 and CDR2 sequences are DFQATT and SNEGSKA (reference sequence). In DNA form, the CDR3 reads TGCAGTGCTAGAGATGATAGGGAACCCACAGATACGCAGTATTTT. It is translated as CSARDDREPTDTQYF.

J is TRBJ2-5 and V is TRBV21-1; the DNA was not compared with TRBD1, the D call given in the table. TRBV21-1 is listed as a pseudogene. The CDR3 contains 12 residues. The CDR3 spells CASSSQRETQYF. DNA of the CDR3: TGTGCCAGCTCGTCCCAACGAGAGACCCAGTACTTC.

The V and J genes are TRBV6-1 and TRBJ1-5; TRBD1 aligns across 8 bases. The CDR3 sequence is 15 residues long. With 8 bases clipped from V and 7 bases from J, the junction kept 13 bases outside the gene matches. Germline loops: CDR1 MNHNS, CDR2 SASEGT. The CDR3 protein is CASSQPRGLGQPQHF. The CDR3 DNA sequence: TGTGCCAGCTCTCAACCCAGGGGGCTAGGCCAGCCCCAGCATTTT.

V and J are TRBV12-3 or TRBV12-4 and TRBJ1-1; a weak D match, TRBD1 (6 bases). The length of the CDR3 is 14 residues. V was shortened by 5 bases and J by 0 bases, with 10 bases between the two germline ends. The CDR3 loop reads CASSGGHMNTEAFF. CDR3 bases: TGTGCCAGCAGTGGGGGACATATGAACACTGAAGCTTTCTTT.

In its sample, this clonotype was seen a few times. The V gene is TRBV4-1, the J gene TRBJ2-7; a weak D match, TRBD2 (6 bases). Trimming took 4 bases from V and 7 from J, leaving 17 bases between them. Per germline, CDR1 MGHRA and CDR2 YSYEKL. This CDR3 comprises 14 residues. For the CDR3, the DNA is TGCGCCAGCAGCCGCGTCCGGGACTCACGAGAGCAGTACTTC. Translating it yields CASSRVRDSREQYF.

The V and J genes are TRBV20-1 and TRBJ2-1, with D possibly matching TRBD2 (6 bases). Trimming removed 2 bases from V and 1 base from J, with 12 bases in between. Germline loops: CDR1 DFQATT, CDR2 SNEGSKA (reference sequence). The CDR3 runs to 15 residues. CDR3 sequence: CSARPMRGSYNEQFF. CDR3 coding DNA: TGCAGTGCTAGACCAATGCGGGGTTCCTACAATGAGCAGTTCTTC.

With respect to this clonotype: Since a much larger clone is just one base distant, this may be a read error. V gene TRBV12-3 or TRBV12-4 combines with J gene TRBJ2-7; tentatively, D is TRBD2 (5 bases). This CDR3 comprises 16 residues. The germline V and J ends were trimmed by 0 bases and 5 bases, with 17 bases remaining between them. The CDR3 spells CASSLARGISWDEQYF. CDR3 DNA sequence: TGTGCCAGCAGTTTAGCGCGAGGGATCTCCTGGGACGAGCAGTACTTC.